This T cell receptor (beta chain) emerged from a study of cytomegalovirus exposure and HLA in healthy donors. A few counts support this clone. The PCR ran on 60 Vbeta and 13 Jbeta primers. TCRdb's copy holds only in-frame clones and misses some; the assay was immunoSEQ multiplex PCR. There are over 100,000 clones in the sample; 63% occur only once, and approximately 9.1% lies in the top ten. The CDR3 has 17 residues. At the time of sampling, donors were nominally healthy, though unrecorded immune exposures were likely. Sequencing input: PBMCs. This sequence joins TRBV21-1 and TRBJ1-6; no DNA check was done on the table's D call, TRBD1. TRBV21-1 is a recognized pseudogene. The sequence came from a middle-aged man in good health and CMV-seropositive. This CDR3 is CASSRMGGRQGDSPLHF. CDR3 DNA sequence: TGTGCCAGCAGCCGGATGGGGGGGAGACAGGGGGATTCACCCCTCCACTTT.